This T cell receptor (beta chain) was documented in a study of blood T cells in healthy people across ages. For the second PCR, which ran for about 7 to 11 cycles, a sample-barcoded 5' primer and a J-beta primer mix were used. MiXCR, run by TCRdb on the 5' RACE reads, gives a single entry per CDR3 protein. In the table there are about 970,000 distinct CDR3 sequences, roughly 47% of which are singletons. This clonotype has only a few counts. Sample: blood. This receptor was taken from a woman between 55 and 75 years old in good health.

The CDR3 DNA follows: TGTGCCAGCAGCCAGCGCACCGGGACAGGTTTCGGCTACACCTTC. The encoded protein is CASSQRTGTGFGYTF. The V gene is TRBV4-2, the J gene TRBJ1-2, with TRBD1 identical over 8 bases. The CDR3 covers 15 residues. V lost 3 bases to trimming and J lost 8 bases; unmatched junction nucleotides: 11. The V gene's germline CDR1 is LGHNA and CDR2 YNFKEQ.